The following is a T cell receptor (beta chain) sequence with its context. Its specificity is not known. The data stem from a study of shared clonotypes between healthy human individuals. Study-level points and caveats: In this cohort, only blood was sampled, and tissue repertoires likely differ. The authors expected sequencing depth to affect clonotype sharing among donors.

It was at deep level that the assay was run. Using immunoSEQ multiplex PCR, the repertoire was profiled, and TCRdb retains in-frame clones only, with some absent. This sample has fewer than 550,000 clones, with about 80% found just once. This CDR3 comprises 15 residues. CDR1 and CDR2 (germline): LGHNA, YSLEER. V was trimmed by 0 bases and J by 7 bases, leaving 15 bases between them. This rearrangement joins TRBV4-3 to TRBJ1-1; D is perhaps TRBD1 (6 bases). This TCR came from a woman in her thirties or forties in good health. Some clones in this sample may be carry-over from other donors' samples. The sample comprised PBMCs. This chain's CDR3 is CASSQDDPGAYEAFF. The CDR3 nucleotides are TGCGCCAGCAGCCAAGATGATCCAGGGGCGTATGAAGCTTTCTTT.